A single sample is the source of the 4 T cell receptor beta chains below, sequenced in a study of cytomegalovirus exposure and HLA in healthy donors. Primers for the PCR totalled 60 Vbeta and 13 Jbeta. The table came from immunoSEQ multiplex PCR; TCRdb's copy has only in-frame clones and leaves some out. The sample has more than 85,000 clones, around 76% seen once; the top ten hold more than 8%. The sample consisted of PBMCs. Receptors were obtained from a man aged 40-49 years in good health and CMV-seropositive.

The chain has TRBV6-5 and TRBJ2-7; 7 nucleotides agree with TRBD2. The germline V gene has CDR1 MNHEY and CDR2 SVGAGI. V lost 2 bases, J lost 6 bases, and 10 bases stayed unmatched. This CDR3 contains 15 residues. The CDR3, as DNA: TGTGCCAGCAGTTACAGGGGACTAAAATCCCCCGAGCAGTACTTC. This sequence encodes CASSYRGLKSPEQYF.

The chain couples TRBV5-1 to TRBJ2-3; possibly TRBD1 for D (5 bases). V gave up 0 bases and J gave up 4 bases, with 12 bases separating them. CDR3 length: 15 residues. Germline CDR1 and CDR2: SGHRS and YFSETQ. The CDR3 sequence: CASSLAGRGADTQYF. CDR3 nucleotide sequence: TGCGCCAGCAGCTTGGCCGGAAGGGGTGCAGATACGCAGTATTTT.

The gene calls are TRBV5-6 and TRBJ1-6, with 10 bases that match TRBD1. The junction had 10 bases not matched to a gene; V was cut back by 3 bases and J by 10 bases. CDR1 and CDR2 (germline): SGHDT, YYEEEE. CDR3 length equals 16 residues. CDR3 nucleotide sequence: TGTGCCAGCAGCTGGGGCGGGACAGGGGTAAAATCACCCCTCCACTTT. The encoded protein is CASSWGGTGVKSPLHF.

This chain uses TRBV29-1 with TRBJ2-5; 8 positions agree with TRBD1. The DNA end lines up better with TRBJ2-7; the J call may be wrong. Germline lookup yields CDR1 SQVTM and CDR2 ANQGSEA. The CDR3 covers 15 residues. The CDR3: CSVETIGQGALEQYF. In DNA, the CDR3 is TGCAGCGTTGAAACGATAGGGCAGGGGGCTCTCGAGCAGTACTTC.